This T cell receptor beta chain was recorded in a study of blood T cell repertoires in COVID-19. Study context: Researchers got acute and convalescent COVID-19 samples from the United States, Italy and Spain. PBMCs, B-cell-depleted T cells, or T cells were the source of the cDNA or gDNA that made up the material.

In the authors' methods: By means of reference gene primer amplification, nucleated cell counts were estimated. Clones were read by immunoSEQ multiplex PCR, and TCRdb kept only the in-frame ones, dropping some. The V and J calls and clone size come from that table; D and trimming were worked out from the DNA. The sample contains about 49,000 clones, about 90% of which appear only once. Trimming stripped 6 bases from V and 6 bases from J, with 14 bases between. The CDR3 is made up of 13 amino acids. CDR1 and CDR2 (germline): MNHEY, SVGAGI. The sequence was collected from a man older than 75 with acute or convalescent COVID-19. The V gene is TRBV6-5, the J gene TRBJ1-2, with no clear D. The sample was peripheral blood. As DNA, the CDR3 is TGTGCCAGCAGCCGCGGGCCCGAGGATGGCTACACCTTC. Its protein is CASSRGPEDGYTF.